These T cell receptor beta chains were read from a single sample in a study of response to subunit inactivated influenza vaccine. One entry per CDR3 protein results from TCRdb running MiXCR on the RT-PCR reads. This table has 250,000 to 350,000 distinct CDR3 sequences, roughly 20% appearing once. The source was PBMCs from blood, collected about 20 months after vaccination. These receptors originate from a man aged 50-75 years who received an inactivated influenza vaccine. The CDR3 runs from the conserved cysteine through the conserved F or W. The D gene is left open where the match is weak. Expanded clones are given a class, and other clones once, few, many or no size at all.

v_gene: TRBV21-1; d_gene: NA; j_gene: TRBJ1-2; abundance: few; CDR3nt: TGTGCCAGCAGCAAAGAAGAGAACTATGGCTACACCTTC; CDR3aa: CASSKEENYGYTF
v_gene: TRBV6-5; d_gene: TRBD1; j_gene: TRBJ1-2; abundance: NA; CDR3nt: TGTGCCAGCAGTTACTCGGTGGGACAGGGGGCGTGGGGCTACACCTTC; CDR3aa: CASSYSVGQGAWGYTF
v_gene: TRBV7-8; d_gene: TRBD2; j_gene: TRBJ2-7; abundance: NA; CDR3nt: TGTGCCAGCAGGGTAGCGGGAGTTGATGAGCAGTACTTC; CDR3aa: CASRVAGVDEQYF
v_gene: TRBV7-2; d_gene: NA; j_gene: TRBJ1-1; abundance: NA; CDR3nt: TGTGCCAGCAGCCCCGGGCAGCAGCCTCGAGTGGCTTTCTTT; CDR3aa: CASSPGQQPRVAFF
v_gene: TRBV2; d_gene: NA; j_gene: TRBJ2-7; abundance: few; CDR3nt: TGTGCCAGCAGCGATCTCTCCTACGAGCAGTACTTC; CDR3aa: CASSDLSYEQYF
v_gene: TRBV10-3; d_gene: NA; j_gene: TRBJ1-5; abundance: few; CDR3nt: TGTGCCATCAGTGGGTTAAATCAGCCCCAGCATTTT; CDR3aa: CAISGLNQPQHF
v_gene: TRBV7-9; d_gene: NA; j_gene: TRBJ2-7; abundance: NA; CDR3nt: TGTGCCAGCAGCTTAGAAACGGCTAACGAGCAGTACTTC; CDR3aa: CASSLETANEQYF
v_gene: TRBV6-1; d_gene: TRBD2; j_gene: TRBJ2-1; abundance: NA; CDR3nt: TGTGCCAGCAGACGACTAGCGGGAGGGCCGCACAATGAGCAGTTCTTC; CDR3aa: CASRRLAGGPHNEQFF
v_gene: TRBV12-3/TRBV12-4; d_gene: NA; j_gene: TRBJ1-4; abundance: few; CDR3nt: TGTGCCAGCAGGCCTGACGGTCCCTTAAATGAAAAACTGTTTTTT; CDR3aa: CASRPDGPLNEKLFF
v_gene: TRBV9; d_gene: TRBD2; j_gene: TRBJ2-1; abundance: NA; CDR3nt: TGTGCCAGCAGCGCCTCTCATAGCGGGAGTCCCAATGAGCAGTTCTTC; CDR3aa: CASSASHSGSPNEQFF
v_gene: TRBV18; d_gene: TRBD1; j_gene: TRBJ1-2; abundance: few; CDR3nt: TGTGCCAGCTCACCACCGATGTTGGACAGGGTCTATGGCTACACCTTC; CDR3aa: CASSPPMLDRVYGYTF
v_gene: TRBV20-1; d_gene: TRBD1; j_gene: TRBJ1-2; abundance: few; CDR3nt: TGCAGTGCTAGACCGGGACAGGGGAGTAACACCTTC; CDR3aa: CSARPGQGSNTF
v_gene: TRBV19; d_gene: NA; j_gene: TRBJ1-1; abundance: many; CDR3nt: TGTGCCAGTAGTTCGGGCAGGAACACTGAAGCTTTCTTT; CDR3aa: CASSSGRNTEAFF
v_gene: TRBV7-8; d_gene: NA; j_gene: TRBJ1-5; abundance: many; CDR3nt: TGTGCCAGCAGCTTGAAAACCCGGGTCAGCAATCAGCCCCAGCATTTT; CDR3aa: CASSLKTRVSNQPQHF
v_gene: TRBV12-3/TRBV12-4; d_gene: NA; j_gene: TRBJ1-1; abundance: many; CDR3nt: TGTGCCAGCAGCAACTCTTTCATCGGCCCTGAAGCTTTCTTT; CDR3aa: CASSNSFIGPEAFF
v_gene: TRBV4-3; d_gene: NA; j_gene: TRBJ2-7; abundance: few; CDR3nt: TGCGCCAGCAGCCAAGATCGGGGGCTTGTGCGGGAGCAGTACTTC; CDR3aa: CASSQDRGLVREQYF
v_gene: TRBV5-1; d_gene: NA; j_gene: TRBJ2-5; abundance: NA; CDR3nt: TGCGCCAGCAGCCCGCAAAGAGAGACCCAGTACTTC; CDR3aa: CASSPQRETQYF
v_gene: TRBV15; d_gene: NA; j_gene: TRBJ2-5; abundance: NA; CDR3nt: TGTGCCACCAGCAGTAGATCAGGTCGGGAGACCCAGTACTTC; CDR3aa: CATSSRSGRETQYF
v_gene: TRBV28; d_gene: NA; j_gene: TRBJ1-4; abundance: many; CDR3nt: TGTGCCAGCAGACCACAGGCAACTAATGAAAAACTGTTTTTT; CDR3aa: CASRPQATNEKLFF
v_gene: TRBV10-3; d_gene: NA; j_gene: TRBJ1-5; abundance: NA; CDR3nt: TGTGCCATCAGTGAGCAAGGGGGAGATCAGCCCCAGCATTTT; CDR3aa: CAISEQGGDQPQHF
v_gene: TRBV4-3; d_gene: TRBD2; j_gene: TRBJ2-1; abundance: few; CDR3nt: TGCGCCAGCAGCCAAGAAACCTCGACTAGCCAGTACAATGAGCAGTTCTTC; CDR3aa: CASSQETSTSQYNEQFF
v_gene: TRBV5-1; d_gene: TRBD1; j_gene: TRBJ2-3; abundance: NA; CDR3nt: TGCGCCAGCAGATATGGACAGGGCTCAGATACGCAGTATTTT; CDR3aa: CASRYGQGSDTQYF
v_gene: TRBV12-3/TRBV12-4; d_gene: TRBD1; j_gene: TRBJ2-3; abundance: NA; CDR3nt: TGTGCCAGCAGTTGGGGACAGGGGACGTCCACAGATACGCAGTATTTT; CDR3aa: CASSWGQGTSTDTQYF
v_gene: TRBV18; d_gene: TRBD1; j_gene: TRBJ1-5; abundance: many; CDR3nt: TGTGCCAGCTCACCATTCGGACAGGGAGGTTCACATCAGCCCCAGCATTTT; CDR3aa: CASSPFGQGGSHQPQHF
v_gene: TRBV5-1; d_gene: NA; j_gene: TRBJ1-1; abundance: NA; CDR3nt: TGCGCCAGCAGCTTAGATGGAAGTGAAGCTTTCTTT; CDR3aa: CASSLDGSEAFF
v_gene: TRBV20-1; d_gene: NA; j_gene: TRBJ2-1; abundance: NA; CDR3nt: TGCAGTGCTAGCATCGGGAGCTCCTACAATGAGCAGTTCTTC; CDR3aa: CSASIGSSYNEQFF
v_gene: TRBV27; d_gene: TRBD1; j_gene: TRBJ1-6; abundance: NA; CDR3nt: TGTGCCAGCAGTCCCCGGGACAGGGGAAGATCACCCCTCCACTTT; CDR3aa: CASSPRDRGRSPLHF
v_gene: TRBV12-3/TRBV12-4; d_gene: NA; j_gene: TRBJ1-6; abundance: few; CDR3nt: TGTGCCAGCAGTTTTGGCGGTGCGTCGAGCTCCTATAATTCACCCCTCCACTTT; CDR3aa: CASSFGGASSSYNSPLHF
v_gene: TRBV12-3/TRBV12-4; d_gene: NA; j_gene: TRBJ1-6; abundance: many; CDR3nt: TGTGCCAGCAGTTTAGGGGCAGGGCGGTCACCCCTCCACTTT; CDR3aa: CASSLGAGRSPLHF
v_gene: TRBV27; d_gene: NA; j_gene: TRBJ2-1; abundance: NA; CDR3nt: TGTGCCAGCATCCGGGACACCTACAATGAGCAGTTCTTC; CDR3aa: CASIRDTYNEQFF
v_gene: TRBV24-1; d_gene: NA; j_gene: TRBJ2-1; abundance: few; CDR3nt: TGTGCCACCAGTGACCCCTCAGCGGCCCCCTACAATGAGCAGTTCTTC; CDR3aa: CATSDPSAAPYNEQFF
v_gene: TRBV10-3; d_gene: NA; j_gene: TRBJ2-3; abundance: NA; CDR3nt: TGTGCCATCAGCGCAAGGGTGGCAGATACGCAGTATTTT; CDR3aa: CAISARVADTQYF
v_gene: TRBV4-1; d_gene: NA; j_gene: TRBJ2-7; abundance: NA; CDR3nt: TGCGCCAGCAGCCCTCAAGGAGGACTCTCCTACGAGCAGTACTTC; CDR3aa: CASSPQGGLSYEQYF
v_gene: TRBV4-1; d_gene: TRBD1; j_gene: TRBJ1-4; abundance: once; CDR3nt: TGCGCCAGCAGCCACCTACAGGGGGAAAAACTGTTTTTT; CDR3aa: CASSHLQGEKLFF
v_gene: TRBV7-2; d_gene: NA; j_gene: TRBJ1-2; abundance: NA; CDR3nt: TGTGCCAGCAGCCCACCCAAGGGCACCTCGCTCTATGGCTACACCTTC; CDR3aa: CASSPPKGTSLYGYTF
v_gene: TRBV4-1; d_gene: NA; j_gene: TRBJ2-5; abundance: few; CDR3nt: TGCGCCAGCAGCCGCAAGGGGGGGCCGGGTGAGACCCAGTACTTC; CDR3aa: CASSRKGGPGETQYF
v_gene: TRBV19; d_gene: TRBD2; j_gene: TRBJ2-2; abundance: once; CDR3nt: TGTGCCAGTAACGGGCTAGCGGGAGGGCCGGACACCGGGGAGCTGTTTTTT; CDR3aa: CASNGLAGGPDTGELFF
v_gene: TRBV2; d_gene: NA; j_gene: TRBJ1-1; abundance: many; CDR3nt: TGTGCCAGCAGCGAGGACAGCTTGAACACTGAAGCTTTCTTT; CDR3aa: CASSEDSLNTEAFF
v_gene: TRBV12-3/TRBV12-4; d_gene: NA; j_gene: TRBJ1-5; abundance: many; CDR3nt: TGTGCCAGCTCCCCGTATAGCAATCAGCCCCAGCATTTT; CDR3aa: CASSPYSNQPQHF
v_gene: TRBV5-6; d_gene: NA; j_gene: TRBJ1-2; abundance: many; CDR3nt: TGTGCCAGCAGCCGCTCCGGACAAGGTGGCTACACCTTC; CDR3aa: CASSRSGQGGYTF
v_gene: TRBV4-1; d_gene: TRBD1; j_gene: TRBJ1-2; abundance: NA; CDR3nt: TGCGCCAGCAGCCAGCCCGGGACAGGGGGTAAGAGCTACACCTTC; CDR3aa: CASSQPGTGGKSYTF
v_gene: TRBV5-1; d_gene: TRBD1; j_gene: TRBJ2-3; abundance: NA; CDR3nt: TGCGCCAGCAGCTTGTCCGGGACAGGGGGCTCCAATACGCAGTATTTT; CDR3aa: CASSLSGTGGSNTQYF
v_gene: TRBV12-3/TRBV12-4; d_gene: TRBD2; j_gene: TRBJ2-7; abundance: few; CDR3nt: TGTGCCAGCAGTCCCCTAGCGGGGGCTGCCTACGAGCAGTACTTC; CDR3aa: CASSPLAGAAYEQYF
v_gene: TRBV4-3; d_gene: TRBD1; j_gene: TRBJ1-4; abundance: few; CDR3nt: TGCGCCAGCAGCCAATTCCGGGACAGGAGTGAAAAACTGTTTTTT; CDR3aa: CASSQFRDRSEKLFF
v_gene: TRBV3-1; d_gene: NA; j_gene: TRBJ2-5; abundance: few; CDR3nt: TGTGCCAGCAGCCAAGTACCGGGAGAGACCCAGTACTTC; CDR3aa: CASSQVPGETQYF
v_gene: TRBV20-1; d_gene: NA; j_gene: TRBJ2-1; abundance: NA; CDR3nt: TGCAGTGCTACCTTACGGGGGAGATCCTACAATGAGCAGTTCTTC; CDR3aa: CSATLRGRSYNEQFF
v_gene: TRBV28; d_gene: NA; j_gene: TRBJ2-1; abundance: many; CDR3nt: TGTGCCAGCAGTGTCGCGGGTCGTAGGGGTTCCCTCAATGAGCAGTTCTTC; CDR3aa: CASSVAGRRGSLNEQFF
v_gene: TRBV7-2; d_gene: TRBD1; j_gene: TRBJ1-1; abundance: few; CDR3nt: TGTGCCAGCAGCCCCATACCGGGACAGTACACTGAAGCTTTCTTT; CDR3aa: CASSPIPGQYTEAFF
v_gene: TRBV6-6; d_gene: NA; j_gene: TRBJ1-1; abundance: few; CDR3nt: TGTGCCAGCAGTTACGGGGTAGGCACTGAAGCTTTCTTT; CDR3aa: CASSYGVGTEAFF